The clone carrying this T cell receptor beta chain was seen at least ten times. What it binds is unknown. The CDR3 contains 17 residues. Germline V gives CDR1 SGHDN, CDR2 FVKESK. Between the trimmed V and J ends, which lost 4 bases and 0 bases, there was a span of 18 bases. This specimen comes from a study of neurological immune-mediated disorders. Findings and caveats of the study: None of the CDR3 amino acid sequences of expanded clones recurred across subjects, suggesting private repertoires in all groups.

TCRdb reprocessed the 5' RACE reads via MiXCR and lists one record per CDR3 protein. This sample has some 86,000 distinct CDR3 sequences; around 2.6% occur once, and the top ten carry 1.1%. The sequencing sample was made of PBMCs. The clonotype originates from a woman aged 25-40 years with multiple sclerosis. V and J are TRBV14 and TRBJ1-1; possibly TRBD1 for D (5 bases). The CDR3 region has the DNA TGTGCCAGCAGCCTAAGAGGGCAGGGCTGGATGAACACTGAAGCTTTCTTT. Protein product: CASSLRGQGWMNTEAFF. The variable domain in full, with the rest retrieved from reference TRBV14 and TRBJ1-1, is EAGVTQFPSHSVIEKGQTVTLRCDPISGHDNLYWYRRVMGKEIKFLLHFVKESKQDESGMPNNRFLAERTGGTYSTLKVQPAELEDSGVYFCASSLRGQGWMNTEAFFGQGTRLTVV.